The present T cell receptor beta chain was sequenced within a study of blood T cell repertoires in COVID-19. Assay used: immunoSEQ multiplex PCR; TCRdb lists only in-frame clones, some missing. The sample holds roughly 200,000 clones, around 87% seen once. This clone was detected a few times. Trimming took 2 bases from V and 5 from J, leaving 9 bases between them. From germline, CDR1 is SGHAT and CDR2 FQDESV (reference sequence). CDR3 size: 14 residues. The V gene is TRBV11-1, the J gene TRBJ2-2; D gene ambiguous. Sequencing used PBMCs or T cells enriched from blood (not recorded which). This clonotype originated in a woman younger than 45 who had recovered from COVID-19. CDR3 DNA: TGTGCCAGCAGCTTATTGTCCCTTACCGGGGAGCTGTTTTTT. Amino acid sequence: CASSLLSLTGELFF.